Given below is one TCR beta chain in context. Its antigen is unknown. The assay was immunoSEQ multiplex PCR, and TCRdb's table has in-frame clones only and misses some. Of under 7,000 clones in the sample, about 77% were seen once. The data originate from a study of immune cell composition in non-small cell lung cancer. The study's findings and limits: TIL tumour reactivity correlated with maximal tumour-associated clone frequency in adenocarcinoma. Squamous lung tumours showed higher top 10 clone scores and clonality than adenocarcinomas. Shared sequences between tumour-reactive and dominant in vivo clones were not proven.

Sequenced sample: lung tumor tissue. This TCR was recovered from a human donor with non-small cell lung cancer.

CDR3 bases: TGTGCCAGCAACTGGGGACAAAACACTGAAGCTTTCTTT. It specifies CASNWGQNTEAFF. The rearrangement uses TRBV13 and TRBJ1-1; possibly TRBD1 for D (6 bases). Between the trimmed V and J ends, which lost 7 bases and 2 bases, there was a span of 11 bases. The germline gives CDR1 PRHDT, CDR2 FYEKMQ (reference sequence). CDR3 length: 13 amino acids.